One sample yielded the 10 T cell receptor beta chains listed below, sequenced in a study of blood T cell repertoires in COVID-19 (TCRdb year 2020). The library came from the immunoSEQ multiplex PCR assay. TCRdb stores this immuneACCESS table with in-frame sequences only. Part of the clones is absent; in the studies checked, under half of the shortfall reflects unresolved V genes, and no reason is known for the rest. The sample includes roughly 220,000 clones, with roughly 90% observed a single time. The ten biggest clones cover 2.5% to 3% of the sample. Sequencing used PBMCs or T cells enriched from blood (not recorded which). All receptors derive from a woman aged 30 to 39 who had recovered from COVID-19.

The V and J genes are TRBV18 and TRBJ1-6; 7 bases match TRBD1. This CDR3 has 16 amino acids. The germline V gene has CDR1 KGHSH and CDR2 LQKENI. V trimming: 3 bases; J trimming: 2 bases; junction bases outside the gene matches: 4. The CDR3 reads CASSPETGTYNSPLHF. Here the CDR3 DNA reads TGTGCCAGCTCACCCGAGACAGGGACCTATAATTCACCCCTCCACTTT.

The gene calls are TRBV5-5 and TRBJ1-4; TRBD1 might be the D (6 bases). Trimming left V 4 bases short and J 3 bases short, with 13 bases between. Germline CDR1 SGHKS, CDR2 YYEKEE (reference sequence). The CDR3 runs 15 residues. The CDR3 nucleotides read TGTGCCAGCAGCGCCGGGGGGGCAGCTAATGAAAAACTGTTTTTT. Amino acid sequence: CASSAGGAANEKLFF.

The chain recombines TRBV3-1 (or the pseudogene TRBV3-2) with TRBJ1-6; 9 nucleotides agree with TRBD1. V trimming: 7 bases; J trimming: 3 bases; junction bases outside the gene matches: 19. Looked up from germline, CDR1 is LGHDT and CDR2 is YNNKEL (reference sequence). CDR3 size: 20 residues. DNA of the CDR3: TGTGCCAGCAACGGGGGGGTCACAGGGGGCCGACAACTCTATAATTCACCCCTCCACTTT. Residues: CASNGGVTGGRQLYNSPLHF.

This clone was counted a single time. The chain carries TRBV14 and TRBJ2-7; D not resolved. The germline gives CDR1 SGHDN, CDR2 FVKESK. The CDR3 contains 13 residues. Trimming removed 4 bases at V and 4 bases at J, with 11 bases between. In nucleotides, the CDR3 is TGTGCCAGCAGCCCAAGATACGGGTACGAGCAGTACTTC. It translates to CASSPRYGYEQYF.

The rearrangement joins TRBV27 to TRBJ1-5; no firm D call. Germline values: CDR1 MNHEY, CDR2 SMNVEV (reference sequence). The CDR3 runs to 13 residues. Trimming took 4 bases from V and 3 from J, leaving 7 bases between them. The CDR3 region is CASSSRYNQPQHF. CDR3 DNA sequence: TGTGCCAGCAGTTCGCGATACAATCAGCCCCAGCATTTT.

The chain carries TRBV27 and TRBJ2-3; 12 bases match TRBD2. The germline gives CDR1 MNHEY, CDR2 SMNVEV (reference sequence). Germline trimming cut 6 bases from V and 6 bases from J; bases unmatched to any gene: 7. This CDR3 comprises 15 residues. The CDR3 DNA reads TGTGCCAGCAGCTGGACTAGCGGGGAGAGGGATACGCAGTATTTT. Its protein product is CASSWTSGERDTQYF.

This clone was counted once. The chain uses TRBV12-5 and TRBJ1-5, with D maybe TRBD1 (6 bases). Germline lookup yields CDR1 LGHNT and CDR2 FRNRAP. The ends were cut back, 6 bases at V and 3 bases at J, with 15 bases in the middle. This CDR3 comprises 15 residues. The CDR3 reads CASGPVTGFNQPQHF. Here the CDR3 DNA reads TGTGCTAGTGGCCCAGTCACAGGGTTCAATCAGCCCCAGCATTTT.

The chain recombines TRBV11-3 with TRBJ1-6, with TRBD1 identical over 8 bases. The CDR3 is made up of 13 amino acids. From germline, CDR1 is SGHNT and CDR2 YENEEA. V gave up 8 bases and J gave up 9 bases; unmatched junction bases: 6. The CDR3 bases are TGTGCCAGCGGCGAGACAGGGGTTTCACCCCTCCACTTT. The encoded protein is CASGETGVSPLHF.

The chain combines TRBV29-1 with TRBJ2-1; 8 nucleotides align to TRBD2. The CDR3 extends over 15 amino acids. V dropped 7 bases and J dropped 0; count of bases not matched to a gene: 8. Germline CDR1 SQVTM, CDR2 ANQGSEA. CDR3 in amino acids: CSADLSGVSYNEQFF. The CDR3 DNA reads TGCAGCGCCGATCTTAGCGGGGTCTCCTACAATGAGCAGTTCTTC.

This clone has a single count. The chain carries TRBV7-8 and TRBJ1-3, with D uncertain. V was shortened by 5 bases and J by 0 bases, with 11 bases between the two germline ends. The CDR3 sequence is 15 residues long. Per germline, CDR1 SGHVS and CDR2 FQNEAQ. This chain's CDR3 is CASSRSQSSGNTIYF. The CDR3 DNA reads TGTGCCAGCAGCCGGTCACAGAGCTCTGGAAACACCATATATTTT.